The 3 T cell receptor beta chains below come from one sample, sequenced in a study of blood T cell repertoires in COVID-19. The method was immunoSEQ multiplex PCR; TCRdb's version includes in-frame clones alone and lacks a portion of them. The table has roughly 260,000 clones, less than 85% seen once. The sequencing sample was made of peripheral blood. The receptors were sampled from a woman aged 18 to 35 with acute or convalescent COVID-19.

The chain uses TRBV9 and TRBJ2-1; D gene ambiguous. The germline CDR1 and CDR2 sequences are SGDLS and YYNGEE. The CDR3 covers 13 residues. V dropped 3 bases and J dropped 0 bases, with 4 bases sitting between them. The CDR3 DNA reads as TGTGCCAGCAGCGGGAGCTCCTACAATGAGCAGTTCTTC. Translated: CASSGSSYNEQFF.

V is TRBV4-3 and J is TRBJ2-7, with D hard to call. V was trimmed by 1 base and J by 3 bases, leaving 16 bases between them. Per the germline V gene, CDR1 is LGHNA and CDR2 is YSLEER. This CDR3 has 16 amino acids. The CDR3: CASSQGRSGAHYEQYF. The CDR3 DNA sequence: TGCGCCAGCAGCCAAGGCCGTTCCGGAGCCCACTACGAGCAGTACTTC.

The chain recombines TRBV28 with TRBJ1-1; tentative D call: TRBD1 (6 bases). This CDR3 is built from 17 residues. V gave up 7 bases and J gave up 3 bases, with 24 bases separating them. Germline V lookup: CDR1 MDHEN, CDR2 SYDVKM. For the CDR3, the DNA is TGTGCCAGCACCCCCAGTAGGGACATAATTTTTGACACTGAAGCTTTCTTT. The encoded protein is CASTPSRDIIFDTEAFF.